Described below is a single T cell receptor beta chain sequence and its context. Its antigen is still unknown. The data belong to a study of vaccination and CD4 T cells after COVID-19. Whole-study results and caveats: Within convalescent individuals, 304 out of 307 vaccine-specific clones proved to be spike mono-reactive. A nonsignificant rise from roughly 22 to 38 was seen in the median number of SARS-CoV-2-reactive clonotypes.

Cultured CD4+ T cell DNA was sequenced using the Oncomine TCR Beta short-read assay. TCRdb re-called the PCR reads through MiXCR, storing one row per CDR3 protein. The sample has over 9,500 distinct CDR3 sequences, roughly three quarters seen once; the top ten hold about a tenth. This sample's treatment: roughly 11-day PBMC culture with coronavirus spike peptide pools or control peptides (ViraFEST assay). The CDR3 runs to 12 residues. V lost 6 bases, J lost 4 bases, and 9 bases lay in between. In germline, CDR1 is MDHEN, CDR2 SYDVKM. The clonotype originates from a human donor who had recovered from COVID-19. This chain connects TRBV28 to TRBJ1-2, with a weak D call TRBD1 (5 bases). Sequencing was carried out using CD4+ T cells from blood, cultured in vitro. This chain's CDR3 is CASRSGSYGYTF. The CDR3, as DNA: TGTGCCAGCAGATCAGGGAGCTATGGCTACACCTTC.